The rows below give T cell receptor beta chains drawn from one sample of a study of blood T cell repertoires in COVID-19. Profiling relied on immunoSEQ multiplex PCR, and the TCRdb table lists in-frame clones only, not all of them. The data show about 200,000 clones, under 90% seen once. Sequencing was performed on peripheral blood. These receptors came from a man aged 80 or over with acute or convalescent COVID-19. Both conserved end residues are part of each CDR3. Fields, in order: J gene, clone size, D gene, V gene, CDR3 DNA, CDR3 protein. The D gene is left open where the match is weak. Clone size, where shown, is once, few, many, or a class for clones that have expanded.

>TRBJ2-7|NA|NA|TRBV6-5
TGTGCCAGCAGTAAATGGGGGGAATCATACGAGCAGTACTTC
CASSKWGESYEQYF
>TRBJ1-2|NA|TRBD1|TRBV11-2
TGTGCCAGCAGCTTCCCATCGATCGGAGGGGGCTATCGGGGCTACACCTTC
CASSFPSIGGGYRGYTF
>TRBJ2-2|NA|TRBD2|TRBV5-1
TGCGCCAGCAGCTTGGGACTAGCGGGAGTTTGGAGGATCAACACCGGGGAGCTGTTTTTT
CASSLGLAGVWRINTGELFF
>TRBJ2-2|NA|NA|TRBV21-1
TGTGCCAGCAGCAACCGGACTAGCGGAAACACCGGGGAGCTGTTTTTT
CASSNRTSGNTGELFF
>TRBJ1-2|NA|NA|TRBV7-2
TGTGCCAGCAGCTTAGCAGGGGCCCTTAACTATGGCTACACCTTC
CASSLAGALNYGYTF
>TRBJ2-5|NA|TRBD1|TRBV9
TGTGCCAGCAGCGTCACGGGACAGGGGAAGACCCAGTACTTC
CASSVTGQGKTQYF
>TRBJ1-4|once|TRBD1|TRBV7-9
TGTGCCAGCAGCCAGAAACAGGGGGCGCTTCCAACTAATGAAAAACTGTTTTTT
CASSQKQGALPTNEKLFF
>TRBJ2-2|NA|NA|TRBV6-5
TGTGCCAGCAGTTACTCAGCGCTTTGGGCCGGGGAGCTGTTTTTT
CASSYSALWAGELFF
>TRBJ2-1|NA|TRBD2|TRBV6-5
TGTGCCAGCAGTCCTCGGGTTAGCGGGAGCTCTGAGCAGTTCTTC
CASSPRVSGSSEQFF
>TRBJ2-6|NA|TRBD1|TRBV28
TGTGCCAGCATCGGGGACAGGGGAAGCTCTGGGGCCAACGTCCTGACTTTC
CASIGDRGSSGANVLTF
>TRBJ2-5|NA|NA|TRBV7-2
TGTGCCAGCAGCTTAGCAGGGGGACGGGAGACCCAGTACTTC
CASSLAGGRETQYF
>TRBJ2-7|NA|NA|TRBV28
TGTGCCAGCAGCATCCCTATTTACGAGCAGTACTTC
CASSIPIYEQYF
>TRBJ2-7|NA|TRBD1|TRBV5-6
TGTGCCAGCAGCCAACAGGGGGCGCTGGTGGGCTACGAGCAGTACTTC
CASSQQGALVGYEQYF
>TRBJ2-1|NA|NA|TRBV29-1
TGCAGCGTTGATAGGGGAAACTCCTACAATGAGCAGTTCTTC
CSVDRGNSYNEQFF
>TRBJ1-5|NA|TRBD1|TRBV28
TGTGCCAGCAGCACGCCTCGACAGGGGGCGGGTCAGCCCCAGCATTTT
CASSTPRQGAGQPQHF
>TRBJ1-1|NA|TRBD1|TRBV2
TGTGCCAGCCGAGGACAGGGCAACACTGAAGCTTTCTTT
CASRGQGNTEAFF
>TRBJ1-6|NA|TRBD1|TRBV30
TGTGCCTGGAGTCCAACGTCAGGGGGTAATTCACCCCTCCACTTT
CAWSPTSGGNSPLHF
>TRBJ1-5|NA|NA|TRBV6-5
TGTGCCAGCAGTAGGGGGGGGCAAGATCAGCCCCAGCATTTT
CASSRGGQDQPQHF
>TRBJ1-1|NA|TRBD1|TRBV6-5
TGTGCCAGCAGGGACAGGAGCACTGAAGCTTTCTTT
CASRDRSTEAFF
>TRBJ2-7|NA|NA|TRBV5-4
TGTGCCAGCAGCTTGAAGTCGGGTCTTAGCTCCTACGAGCAGTACTTC
CASSLKSGLSSYEQYF
>TRBJ2-2|NA|NA|TRBV7-2
TGTGCCAGCAGCTTAGTTTCAACCGGGGAGCTGTTTTTT
CASSLVSTGELFF
>TRBJ2-2|NA|TRBD2|TRBV5-1
TGCGCCAGCAGCTTGGCGCTAGCGGGGAACACCGGGGAGCTGTTTTTT
CASSLALAGNTGELFF
>TRBJ2-1|NA|TRBD2|TRBV4-1
TGCGCCAGCAGTCAAACCCCTAGCGGGAGGGCCTACAATGAGCAGTTCTTC
CASSQTPSGRAYNEQFF
>TRBJ2-7|NA|NA|TRBV18
TGTGCCAGCTCACCCGACAGGTACGAGCAGTACTTC
CASSPDRYEQYF
>TRBJ1-6|NA|TRBD1|TRBV18
TGTGCCAGCTCACCACGGGACAGGAATTCACCCCTCCACTTT
CASSPRDRNSPLHF
>TRBJ2-5|NA|TRBD1|TRBV20-1
TGCAGTGCTAGTCGGACAGGGGGCCGAGAGACCCAGTACTTC
CSASRTGGRETQYF
>TRBJ2-4|NA|NA|TRBV11-3
TGTGCCAGCAGCTTAGAGTGCTCCGGATTGGGGAGCAAAAACATTCAGTACTTC
CASSLECSGLGSKNIQYF
>TRBJ1-6|once|TRBD1|TRBV6-5
TGTGCCAGCAGCTACCAGGGACAGGGGAGGAATTCACCCCTCCACTTT
CASSYQGQGRNSPLHF
>TRBJ2-1|few|TRBD1|TRBV24-1
TGTGCCACGATGTCCGGGACAGGGAACTACAATGAGCAGTTCTTC
CATMSGTGNYNEQFF
>TRBJ2-2|once|TRBD2|TRBV19
TGTGCCAGTAGTCCCGCGGGACTAGCGGGGAACACCGGGGAGCTGTTTTTT
CASSPAGLAGNTGELFF
>TRBJ2-7|NA|NA|TRBV5-4
TGTGCCAGCAGCTTCGGCGGGACCGGGCAGTACTTC
CASSFGGTGQYF
>TRBJ2-1|NA|TRBD1|TRBV18
TGTGCCAGCTCGCCAGTGACAGGGGGGTCCTACAATGAGCAGTTCTTC
CASSPVTGGSYNEQFF
>TRBJ2-1|NA|TRBD2|TRBV19
TGTGCCAGTAGTGCGCTAGCGGGTAGCTCCTACAATGAGCAGTTCTTC
CASSALAGSSYNEQFF
>TRBJ2-5|few|TRBD2|TRBV5-1
TGCGCCAGCAGCCCCCAAGCGGGAGTTCAAGAGACCCAGTACTTC
CASSPQAGVQETQYF
>TRBJ1-6|NA|TRBD1|TRBV7-9
TGTGCCAGCAGCTGGGACAGTGCCTCACCCCTCCACTTT
CASSWDSASPLHF
>TRBJ2-3|NA|TRBD2|TRBV24-1
TGTGCCACCAGTGACACACTAGCGGCCCCAGGCACAGATACGCAGTATTTT
CATSDTLAAPGTDTQYF
>TRBJ2-2|NA|TRBD1|TRBV18
TGTGCCAGCTCACCACCGGGACAGGGGACTGGGGAGCTGTTTTTT
CASSPPGQGTGELFF
>TRBJ1-4|NA|NA|TRBV2
TGTGCCAGCAACGGCGGGGCCTCTGAAAAACTGTTTTTT
CASNGGASEKLFF
>TRBJ1-1|few|NA|TRBV7-9
TGTGCCAGCAGCTTAAACAGACTGAACACTGAAGCTTTCTTT
CASSLNRLNTEAFF
>TRBJ1-5|few|NA|TRBV4-2
TGTGCCAGCAGCCCAAGGGCGGGGAGCAATCAGCCCCAGCATTTT
CASSPRAGSNQPQHF